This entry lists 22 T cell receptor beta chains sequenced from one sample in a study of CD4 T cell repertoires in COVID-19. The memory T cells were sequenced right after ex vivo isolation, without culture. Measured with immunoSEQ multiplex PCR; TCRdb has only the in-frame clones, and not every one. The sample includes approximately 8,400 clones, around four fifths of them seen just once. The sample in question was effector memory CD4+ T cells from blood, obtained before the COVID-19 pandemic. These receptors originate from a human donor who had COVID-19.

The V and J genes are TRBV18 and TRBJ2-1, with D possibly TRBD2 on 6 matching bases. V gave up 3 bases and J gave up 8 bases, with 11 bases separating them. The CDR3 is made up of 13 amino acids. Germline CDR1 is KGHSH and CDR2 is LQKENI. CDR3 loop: CASSPRLVDEQFF. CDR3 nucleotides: TGTGCCAGCTCACCCAGACTAGTGGATGAGCAGTTCTTC.

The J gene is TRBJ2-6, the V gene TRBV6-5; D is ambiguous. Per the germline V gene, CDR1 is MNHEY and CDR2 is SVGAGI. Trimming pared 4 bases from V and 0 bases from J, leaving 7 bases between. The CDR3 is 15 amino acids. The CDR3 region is CASSSPDSGANVLTF. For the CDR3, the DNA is TGTGCCAGCAGTTCCCCAGACTCTGGGGCCAACGTCCTGACTTTC.

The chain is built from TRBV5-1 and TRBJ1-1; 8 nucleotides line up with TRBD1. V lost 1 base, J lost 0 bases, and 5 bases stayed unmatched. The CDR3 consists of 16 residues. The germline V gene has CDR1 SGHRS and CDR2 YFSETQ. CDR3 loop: CASSLNPGGLNTEAFF. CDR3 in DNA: TGCGCCAGCAGCTTGAACCCAGGGGGCTTGAACACTGAAGCTTTCTTT.

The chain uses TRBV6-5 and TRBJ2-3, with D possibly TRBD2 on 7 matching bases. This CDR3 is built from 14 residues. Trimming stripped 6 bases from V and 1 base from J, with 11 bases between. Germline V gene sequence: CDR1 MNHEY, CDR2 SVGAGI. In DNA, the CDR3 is TGTGCCAGCAGAACCGGGGGGCGCACAGATACGCAGTATTTT. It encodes CASRTGGRTDTQYF.

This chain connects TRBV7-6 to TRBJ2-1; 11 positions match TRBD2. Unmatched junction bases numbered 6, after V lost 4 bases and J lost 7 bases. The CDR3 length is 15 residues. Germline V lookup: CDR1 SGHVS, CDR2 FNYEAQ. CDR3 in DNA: TGTGCCAGCAGCTCTCTAGCGGGAGGCCCGAATGAGCAGTTCTTC. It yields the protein CASSSLAGGPNEQFF.

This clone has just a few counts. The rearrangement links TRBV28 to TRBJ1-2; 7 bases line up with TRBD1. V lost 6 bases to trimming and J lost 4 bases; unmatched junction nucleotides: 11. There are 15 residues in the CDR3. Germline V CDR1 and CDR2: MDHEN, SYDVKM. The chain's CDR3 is CASSRATGPTYGYTF. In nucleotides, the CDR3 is TGTGCCAGCAGCCGAGCGACAGGGCCCACCTATGGCTACACCTTC.

CDR3 nucleotides: TGTGCCAGTAGTATAGATGGGGGCCCAGGGCCCCAGCATTTT. Residues: CASSIDGGPGPQHF. The rearrangement uses TRBV19 and TRBJ1-5; tentatively, D is TRBD1 (6 bases). Germline V CDR1 and CDR2: LNHDA, SQIVND (reference sequence). This CDR3 contains 14 residues. Trimming took 0 bases from V and 9 from J, leaving 12 bases between them.

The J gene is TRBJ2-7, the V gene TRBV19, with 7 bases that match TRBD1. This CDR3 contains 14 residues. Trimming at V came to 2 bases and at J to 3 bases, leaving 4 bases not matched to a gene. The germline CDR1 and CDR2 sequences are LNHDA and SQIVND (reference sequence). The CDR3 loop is CASSIRAGGYEQYF. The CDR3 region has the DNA TGTGCCAGTAGTATAAGGGCAGGGGGCTACGAGCAGTACTTC.

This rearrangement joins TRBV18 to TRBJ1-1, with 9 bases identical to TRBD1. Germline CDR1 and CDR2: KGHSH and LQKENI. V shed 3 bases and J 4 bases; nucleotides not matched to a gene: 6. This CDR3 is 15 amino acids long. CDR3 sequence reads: CASSPVRTGVTEAFF. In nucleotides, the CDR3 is TGTGCCAGCTCACCGGTCCGGACAGGGGTCACTGAAGCTTTCTTT.

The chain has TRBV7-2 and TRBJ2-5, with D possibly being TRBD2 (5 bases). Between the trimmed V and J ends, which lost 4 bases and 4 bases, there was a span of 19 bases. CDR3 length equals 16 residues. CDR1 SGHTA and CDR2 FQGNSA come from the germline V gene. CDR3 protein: CASSYLSGVTLETQYF. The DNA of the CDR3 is TGTGCCAGCAGCTATCTTTCCGGGGTCACGCTAGAGACCCAGTACTTC.

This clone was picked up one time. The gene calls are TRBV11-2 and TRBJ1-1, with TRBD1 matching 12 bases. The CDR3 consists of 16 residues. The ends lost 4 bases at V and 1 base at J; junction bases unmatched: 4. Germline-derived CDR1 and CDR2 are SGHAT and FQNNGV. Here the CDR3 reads CASSWGQGARNTEAFF. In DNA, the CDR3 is TGTGCCAGCAGCTGGGGACAGGGGGCGCGGAACACTGAAGCTTTCTTT. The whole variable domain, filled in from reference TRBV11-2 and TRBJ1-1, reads EAGVAQSPRYKIIEKRQSVAFWCNPISGHATLYWYQQILGQGPKLLIQFQNNGVVDDSQLPKDRFSAERLKGVDSTLKIQPAKLEDSAVYLCASSWGQGARNTEAFFGQGTRLTVV.

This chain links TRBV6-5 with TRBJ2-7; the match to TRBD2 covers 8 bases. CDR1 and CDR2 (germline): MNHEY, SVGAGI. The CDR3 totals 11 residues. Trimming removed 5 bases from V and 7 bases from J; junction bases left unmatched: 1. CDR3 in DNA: TGTGCCAGCAGTCGGGAGGGAGAGCAGTACTTC. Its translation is CASSREGEQYF.

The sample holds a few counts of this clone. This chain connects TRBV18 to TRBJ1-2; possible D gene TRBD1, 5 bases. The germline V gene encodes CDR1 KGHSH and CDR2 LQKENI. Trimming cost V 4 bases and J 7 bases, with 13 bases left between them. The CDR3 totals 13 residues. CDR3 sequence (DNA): TGTGCCAGCTCACGAGCGGGGGACGGTGGCTACACCTTC. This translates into CASSRAGDGGYTF.

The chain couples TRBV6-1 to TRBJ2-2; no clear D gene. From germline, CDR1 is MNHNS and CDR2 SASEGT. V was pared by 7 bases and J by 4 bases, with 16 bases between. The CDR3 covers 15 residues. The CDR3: CASKLETALTGELFF. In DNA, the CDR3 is TGTGCCAGCAAACTCGAAACTGCCCTCACCGGGGAGCTGTTTTTT.

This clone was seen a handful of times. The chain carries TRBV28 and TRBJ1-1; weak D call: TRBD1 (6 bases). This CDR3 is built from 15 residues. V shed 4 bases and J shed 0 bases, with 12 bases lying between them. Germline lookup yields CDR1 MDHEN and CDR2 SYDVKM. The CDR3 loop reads CASSSGTSMNTEAFF. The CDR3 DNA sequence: TGTGCCAGCAGTTCGGGGACATCCATGAACACTGAAGCTTTCTTT.

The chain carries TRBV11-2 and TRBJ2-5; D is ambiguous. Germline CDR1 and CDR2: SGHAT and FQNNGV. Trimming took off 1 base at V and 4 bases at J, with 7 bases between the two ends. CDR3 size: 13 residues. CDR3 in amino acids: CASSLGQAETQYF. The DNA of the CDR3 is TGTGCCAGCAGCTTAGGGCAGGCAGAGACCCAGTACTTC.

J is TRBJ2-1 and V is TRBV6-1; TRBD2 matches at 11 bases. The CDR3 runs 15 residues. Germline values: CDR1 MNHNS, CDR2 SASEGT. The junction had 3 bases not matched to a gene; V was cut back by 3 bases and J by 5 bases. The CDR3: CASSETSGTNNEQFF. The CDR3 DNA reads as TGTGCCAGCAGTGAGACTAGCGGGACTAACAATGAGCAGTTCTTC.

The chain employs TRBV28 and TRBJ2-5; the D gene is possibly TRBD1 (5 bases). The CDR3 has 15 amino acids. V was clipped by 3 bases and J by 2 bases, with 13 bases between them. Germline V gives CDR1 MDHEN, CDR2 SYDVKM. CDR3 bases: TGTGCCAGCAGTTTTTCTAGGACAAAACAAGAGACCCAGTACTTC. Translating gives CASSFSRTKQETQYF.

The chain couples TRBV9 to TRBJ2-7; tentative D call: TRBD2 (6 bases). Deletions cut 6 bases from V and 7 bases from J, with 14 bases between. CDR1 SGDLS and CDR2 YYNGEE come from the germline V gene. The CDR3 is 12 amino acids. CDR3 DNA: TGTGCCAGCATCGGGGGTCCCCCGGAGCAGTACTTC. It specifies CASIGGPPEQYF.

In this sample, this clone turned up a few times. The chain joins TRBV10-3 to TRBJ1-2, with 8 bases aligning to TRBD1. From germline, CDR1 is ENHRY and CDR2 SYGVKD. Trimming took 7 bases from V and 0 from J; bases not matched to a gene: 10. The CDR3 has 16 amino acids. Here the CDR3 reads CAIKEGETGANYGYTF. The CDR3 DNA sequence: TGTGCCATCAAAGAGGGGGAGACAGGGGCTAACTATGGCTACACCTTC.

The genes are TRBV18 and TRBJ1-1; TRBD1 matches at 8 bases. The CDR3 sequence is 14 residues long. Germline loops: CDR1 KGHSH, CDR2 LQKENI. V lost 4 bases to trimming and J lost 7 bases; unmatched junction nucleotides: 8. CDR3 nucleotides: TGTGCCAGCTCACTACAACAGGGGGATATTGAAGCTTTCTTT. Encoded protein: CASSLQQGDIEAFF. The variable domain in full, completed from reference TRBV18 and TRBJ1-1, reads NAGVMQNPRHLVRRRGQEARLRCSPMKGHSHVYWYRQLPEEGLKFMVYLQKENIIDESGMPKERFSAEFPKEGPSILRIQQVVRGDSAAYFCASSLQQGDIEAFFGQGTRLTVV.

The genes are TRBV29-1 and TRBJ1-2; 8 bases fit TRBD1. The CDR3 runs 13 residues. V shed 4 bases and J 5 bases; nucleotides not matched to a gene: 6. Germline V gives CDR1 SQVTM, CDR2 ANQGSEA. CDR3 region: CSVGAGGMYGYTF. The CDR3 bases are TGCAGCGTTGGGGCAGGGGGCATGTATGGCTACACCTTC. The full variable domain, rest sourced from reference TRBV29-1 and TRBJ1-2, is SAVISQKPSRDICQRGTSLTIQCQVDSQVTMMFWYRQQPGQSLTLIATANQGSEATYESGFVIDKFPISRPNLTFSTLTVSNMSPEDSSIYLCSVGAGGMYGYTFGSGTRLTVV.